The T cell receptor beta chain under discussion was sequenced for a study of T cells in Graves' hyperthyroidism and ophthalmopathy. The CDR3 regions of TCR beta were amplified from RNA transcripts. The HTBI primer set served for first-round RT-PCR of the TCR CDR3. TCRdb re-called the multiplex PCR reads with MiXCR, one entry per CDR3 protein. The sample lists approximately 870,000 distinct CDR3 sequences, 38% occurring once. The CDR3 is made up of 13 amino acids. The V end was cut by 1 base, the J end by 7 bases, with 10 bases between. CDR1 and CDR2 from the germline V gene are MGHRA and YSYEKL. Diagnostic decisions used clinical symptoms, serum thyroxine and TRAb, thyroid ultrasound and orbital computed tomography. Isolation of PBMCs was performed on about 9.9 ml fresh peripheral blood.

The J gene is TRBJ1-2, the V gene TRBV4-1; unclear D gene. The source material was blood. The TCR comes from a man between 18 and 35 years old with Graves' hyperthyroidism. The CDR3 nucleotides read TGCGCCAGCAGCCAAGGGGCCTTTGGTGGCTACACCTTC. Its protein is CASSQGAFGGYTF.